This entry concerns a single T cell receptor (beta chain). The source of the sample is a study of blood T cell repertoires in COVID-19. Study-wide background: PBMCs, B-cell-depleted T cells, or T cells provided the cDNA or gDNA that made up the material.

Method: immunoSEQ multiplex PCR; TCRdb's copy keeps in-frame clones and lacks some. Among around 190,000 clones listed, roughly 87% were seen once. The CDR3 spans 14 residues. Germline values: CDR1 SGHDN, CDR2 FVKESK. Trimming stripped 2 bases from V and 5 bases from J, with 12 bases between. The rearrangement uses TRBV14 and TRBJ2-5; D perhaps matches TRBD1 (6 bases). The TCR originated in a woman aged 55 to 70 with COVID-19, enrolled during active disease. Source material: peripheral blood. In DNA form, the CDR3 reads TGTGCCAGCAGCCAACTAACAGGGAAGGAGACCCAGTACTTC. Translated: CASSQLTGKETQYF.